These 17 T cell receptor beta chains were all obtained from the same sample, sequenced in a study of T cell changes during pregnancy in multiple sclerosis (dated by TCRdb to between 2019 and 2020). Library method: the immunoSEQ multiplex PCR assay. Here the immuneACCESS table is served through TCRdb, limited to in-frame sequences with V and J called. Missing clones are a known gap in these copies; in checked studies unresolved V genes cover under half, and the rest lacks a known reason. The sample has approximately 74,000 clones on record, around nine tenths of them singletons. The ten largest account for roughly 3.3% of the sample. The specimen comprised peripheral blood, sampled before pregnancy. The receptors come from a female donor with multiple sclerosis, enrolled in a pregnancy study.

This chain connects TRBV7-8 to TRBJ1-2, with D tentatively TRBD1 (5 bases). There are 13 residues in the CDR3. The germline gives CDR1 SGHVS, CDR2 FQNEAQ. The V gene lost 5 bases and the J gene lost 8 bases, with 15 bases spanning the gap. The CDR3 protein is CASSMRDGGGYTF. The DNA for the CDR3 is TGTGCCAGCAGCATGCGGGACGGCGGAGGCTACACCTTC.

The chain joins TRBV2 to TRBJ1-5; 9 bases fit TRBD1. V was pared by 7 bases and J by 5 bases, with 6 bases of the junction left unmatched. CDR3 length equals 14 residues. Germline CDR1 and CDR2: SNHLY and FYNNEI. CDR3 nucleotide sequence: TGTGCCAGCAAACAGGGGGCGGTCGATCAGCCCCAGCATTTT. Amino acids: CASKQGAVDQPQHF.

The chain is built from TRBV4-3 and TRBJ2-7; TRBD1 aligns across 7 bases. The trim removed 0 bases at V and 3 bases at J, leaving 5 bases unmatched. Per germline, CDR1 LGHNA and CDR2 YSLEER. This CDR3 contains 15 residues. The CDR3 nucleotides are TGCGCCAGCAGCCAAGAAAAGGGGGCATACTACGAGCAGTACTTC. It yields the protein CASSQEKGAYYEQYF.

The rearrangement uses TRBV28 and TRBJ2-7; the D gene is possibly TRBD1 (7 bases). This CDR3 comprises 17 residues. The V and J ends lost 4 bases and 1 base respectively, with 20 bases between them. Germline CDR1 and CDR2: MDHEN and SYDVKM. DNA of the CDR3: TGTGCCAGCAGTTCAAACTCAGGGGGGCCCCATTCCTACGAGCAGTACTTC. It translates to CASSSNSGGPHSYEQYF.

This clone was seen only a few times. This rearrangement joins TRBV7-9 to TRBJ1-2; 9 bases align to TRBD1. Germline-derived CDR1 and CDR2 are SEHNR and FQNEAQ (reference sequence). The CDR3 length is 16 residues. Trimming took 5 bases from V and 4 from J; bases not matched to a gene: 11. CDR3 sequence: CASSPTATTGGYGYTF. The CDR3, as DNA: TGTGCCAGCAGCCCAACAGCAACGACAGGGGGCTATGGCTACACCTTC.

V is TRBV5-1 and J is TRBJ2-1; D gene uncertain. With 0 bases removed from V and 1 base from J, the gap between germline ends came to 11 bases. CDR3 length: 16 amino acids. The germline CDR1 and CDR2 sequences are SGHRS and YFSETQ. The CDR3: CASSLVPVVSYNEQFF. CDR3 sequence (DNA): TGCGCCAGCAGCTTGGTTCCCGTTGTATCCTACAATGAGCAGTTCTTC.

The chain uses TRBV19 and TRBJ2-5, with 8 bases fitting TRBD1. Trimming at V came to 7 bases and at J to 1 base, leaving 8 bases not matched to a gene. CDR1 LNHDA and CDR2 SQIVND come from the germline V gene (reference sequence). The CDR3 contains 15 residues. CDR3 sequence (DNA): TGTGCCAGTACCGCTCCGACAGGGGCCCAAGAGACCCAGTACTTC. Translating gives CASTAPTGAQETQYF.

The J gene is TRBJ2-7, the V gene TRBV5-6; a weak D match, TRBD1 (6 bases). The CDR3 runs to 18 residues. The V gene lost 0 bases and the J gene lost 3 bases, with 22 bases spanning the gap. Germline V gene data show CDR1 as SGHDT and CDR2 as YYEEEE. The CDR3 protein is CASSLDPHTGLVGYEQYF. The CDR3 DNA is TGTGCCAGCAGCTTGGATCCCCATACAGGGTTAGTGGGCTACGAGCAGTACTTC.

The chain uses TRBV4-2 and TRBJ1-2, with a possible D match to TRBD1 (5 bases). Germline CDR1 and CDR2: LGHNA and YNFKEQ. The V end lost 0 bases, the J end lost 3 bases, and 11 bases lay between the germline ends. CDR3 size: 15 residues. The CDR3 loop reads CASSQEVQVYYGYTF. The CDR3 DNA is TGTGCCAGCAGCCAAGAAGTACAGGTCTACTATGGCTACACCTTC.

The chain employs TRBV7-2 and TRBJ2-4; unclear D gene. Per germline, CDR1 SGHTA and CDR2 FQGNSA. Trimming took off 4 bases at V and 2 bases at J, with 9 bases between the two ends. CDR3 length equals 14 residues. The CDR3 loop reads CASSWRGSKNIQYF. The CDR3 nucleotides read TGTGCCAGCAGCTGGAGAGGTTCCAAAAACATTCAGTACTTC.

This chain connects TRBV2 to TRBJ2-5, with a tentative D call TRBD2 (5 bases). This CDR3 has 13 residues. Trimming shortened V by 8 bases and J by 0 bases, and 10 bases separated the two germline ends. The germline V gene encodes CDR1 SNHLY and CDR2 FYNNEI. The CDR3 DNA reads as TGTGCCAGCCGATCCGGGAACCAAGAGACCCAGTACTTC. Translated: CASRSGNQETQYF.

This chain uses TRBV29-1 with TRBJ2-7, with 7 bases that match TRBD1. The CDR3 is made up of 15 amino acids. The V gene's germline CDR1 is SQVTM and CDR2 ANQGSEA. The J segment lost 3 bases and the V segment lost 2 bases, leaving 10 bases of the junction unmatched. CDR3 in amino acids: CSVENHRGFDYEQYF. CDR3 in DNA: TGCAGCGTTGAAAATCACAGGGGATTCGACTACGAGCAGTACTTC.

This rearrangement joins TRBV7-8 to TRBJ2-1, with 8 bases fitting TRBD2. From germline, CDR1 is SGHVS and CDR2 FQNEAQ. This CDR3 contains 15 residues. V gave up 3 bases and J gave up 8 bases; unmatched junction bases: 9. DNA for the CDR3: TGTGCCAGCAGCTTTAGCGGGGAGTATGGTGATGAGCAGTTCTTC. It is translated as CASSFSGEYGDEQFF.

The chain recombines TRBV12-2 with TRBJ1-1; TRBD1, the D gene given by the table, was not confirmed from the DNA. TRBV12-2 is an annotated pseudogene. The CDR3 loop spans 16 amino acids. The CDR3 nucleotides are TGTGCAAGTCGCTTAGCCGAAGGACAGGGGAACACTGAAGCTTTCTTT. It translates to CASRLAEGQGNTEAFF.

V usage is TRBV5-1 and J usage is TRBJ1-5; a possible D gene is TRBD1 (5 bases). The germline V gene encodes CDR1 SGHRS and CDR2 YFSETQ. This CDR3 spans 14 amino acids. Deletions cut 2 bases from V and 6 bases from J, with 12 bases between. The CDR3 DNA reads TGCGCCAGCAGCTTTGACCAGGGAGGTCAGCCCCAGCATTTT. Its protein is CASSFDQGGQPQHF.

The V and J genes are TRBV5-1 and TRBJ2-7; D gene unclear. V dropped 4 bases and J dropped 0 bases, with 8 bases sitting between them. CDR1 and CDR2 (germline): SGHRS, YFSETQ. The CDR3 consists of 13 residues. The CDR3 protein is CASSPAFSYEQYF. CDR3 in DNA: TGCGCCAGCAGCCCCGCGTTCTCCTACGAGCAGTACTTC.

CDR3 sequence: CASSLRGGGQPQHF. In DNA, the CDR3 is TGTGCCAGCAGCTTGCGGGGCGGGGGTCAGCCCCAGCATTTT. The chain is built from TRBV5-8 and TRBJ1-5; possibly TRBD1 for D (5 bases). CDR3 length equals 14 residues. V was cut by 1 base and J by 6 bases, with 11 bases left in between. Germline V gene data show CDR1 as SGHTS and CDR2 as YDEGEE.